This is a list of T cell receptor beta chains from one sample in a study of blood T cell repertoires in COVID-19. Clones were read by immunoSEQ multiplex PCR, and TCRdb kept only the in-frame ones, dropping some. This sample carries 80,000 to 100,000 clones, around 85% of them seen once, and the ten largest clones take about 4.2%. The source material was peripheral blood. The receptor set was obtained from a man aged 60-69 years with acute or convalescent COVID-19. CDR3s include the opening cysteine and the closing phenylalanine or tryptophan. D genes are given only for firm matches. Size is stated for part of the rows, as once, few or many counts, or as a class when the clone is expanded.

>TRBD1|.|TRBV6-6|TRBJ1-4
CASSQRDRAATNEKLFF
TGTGCCAGCAGTCAGAGGGACAGGGCCGCAACTAATGAAAAACTGTTTTTT
>TRBD2|.|TRBV18|TRBJ2-1
CASSPRGLAGMNEQFF
TGTGCCAGCTCACCACGGGGACTAGCGGGAATGAATGAGCAGTTCTTC
>.|medium-sized|TRBV5-5|TRBJ2-3
CASSPLAGVSTDTQYF
TGTGCCAGCAGCCCTTTGGCAGGGGTCAGCACAGATACGCAGTATTTT
>TRBD1|.|TRBV27|TRBJ1-6
CASSIDRDNSPLHF
TGTGCCAGCAGTATCGACAGGGACAATTCACCCCTCCACTTT
>TRBD1|once|TRBV24-1|TRBJ2-1
CATSEPGTGKYNEQFF
TGTGCCACCAGTGAGCCCGGGACAGGGAAATACAATGAGCAGTTCTTC
>TRBD1|.|TRBV10-3|TRBJ2-6
CAISGSTGNAGANVLTF
TGTGCCATCAGTGGTTCGACAGGGAACGCTGGGGCCAACGTCCTGACTTTC
>.|.|TRBV24-1|TRBJ2-7
CATSNPGNYEQYF
TGTGCCACCAGTAACCCAGGAAACTACGAGCAGTACTTC
>TRBD2|.|TRBV2|TRBJ2-7
CASTGSGSAYEQYF
TGTGCCAGCACAGGTAGCGGGAGTGCCTACGAGCAGTACTTC
>.|.|TRBV18|TRBJ2-7
CASSPYGAGPYEQYF
TGTGCCAGCTCACCGTACGGAGCTGGCCCCTACGAGCAGTACTTC
>.|few|TRBV5-6|TRBJ1-5
CASSLQGTLSQHF
TGTGCCAGCAGCTTACAGGGTACCCTTTCCCAGCATTTT
>.|.|TRBV14|TRBJ2-2
CASSRFRANTGELFF
TGTGCCAGCAGCCGATTCCGGGCGAACACCGGGGAGCTGTTTTTT
>.|.|TRBV7-2|TRBJ1-2
CASSLQQTGYTF
TGTGCCAGCAGCTTACAACAGACCGGCTACACCTTC
>.|.|TRBV11-2|TRBJ2-2
CASSLGGTNTGELFF
TGTGCCAGCAGCTTAGGAGGTACGAACACCGGGGAGCTGTTTTTT
>.|.|TRBV27|TRBJ2-7
CASSLGLGSYEQYF
TGTGCCAGCAGTTTGGGACTGGGTTCCTACGAGCAGTACTTC
>.|.|TRBV7-3|TRBJ2-7
CASSLIPGIGEQYF
TGTGCCAGCAGCTTAATCCCGGGGATCGGCGAGCAGTACTTC
>TRBD1|.|TRBV19|TRBJ2-3
CASSMGQGARRADTQYF
TGTGCCAGTAGTATGGGACAGGGGGCGAGAAGGGCGGATACGCAGTATTTT
>.|once|TRBV2|TRBJ1-2
CASSETVFYGYTF
TGTGCCAGCAGTGAAACAGTGTTCTATGGCTACACCTTC
>.|.|TRBV6-1|TRBJ2-3
CASSGRGWGPFTDTQYF
TGTGCCAGCAGTGGCAGGGGATGGGGGCCCTTCACAGATACGCAGTATTTT
>.|.|TRBV10-3|TRBJ1-1
CAISVEAVWNTEAFF
TGTGCCATCAGTGTTGAGGCAGTCTGGAACACTGAAGCTTTCTTT
>.|once|TRBV2|TRBJ2-1
CAEGQDYNEQFF
TGTGCCGAGGGACAAGACTACAATGAGCAGTTCTTC
>.|.|TRBV28|TRBJ1-3
CASTLPGEGLTGNTIYF
TGTGCCAGCACACTCCCTGGGGAGGGGCTGACTGGAAACACCATATATTTT
>.|.|TRBV3-1/TRBV3-2|TRBJ1-4
CASSETGIGEEKLFF
TGTGCCAGCAGCGAAACCGGGATAGGAGAGGAAAAACTGTTTTTT
>.|medium-sized|TRBV7-9|TRBJ2-7
CASSSPLAREQYF
TGTGCCAGCAGCTCCCCGCTAGCGAGGGAGCAGTACTTC
>.|.|TRBV9|TRBJ1-5
CASSVDGQINQPQHF
TGTGCCAGCAGCGTAGACGGTCAAATAAATCAGCCCCAGCATTTT
>.|.|TRBV7-8|TRBJ2-5
CASSPPGLFQETQYF
TGTGCCAGCAGCCCCCCCGGACTATTCCAAGAGACCCAGTACTTC
>.|.|TRBV5-6|TRBJ2-7
CASSLEAGLAYEQYF
TGTGCCAGCAGCTTGGAGGCAGGGTTGGCCTACGAGCAGTACTTC
>.|.|TRBV5-4|TRBJ1-1
CASSLQGGLNTEAFF
TGTGCCAGCAGCCTGCAGGGTGGGCTGAACACTGAAGCTTTCTTT
>TRBD1|once|TRBV7-9|TRBJ1-4
CASSATGGLDEKLFF
TGTGCCAGCAGCGCGACAGGGGGCCTGGATGAAAAACTGTTTTTT
>TRBD2|.|TRBV6-5|TRBJ2-2
CASILRRESTGELFF
TGTGCCAGCATTCTGCGGCGGGAGAGCACCGGGGAGCTGTTTTTT
>TRBD1|.|TRBV15|TRBJ1-3
CATTIQGGPGNTIYF
TGTGCCACCACCATCCAGGGGGGTCCTGGAAACACCATATATTTT
>TRBD2|few|TRBV10-3|TRBJ2-1
CAIRESGSDVNEQFF
TGTGCCATCAGGGAGAGCGGGAGTGACGTTAATGAGCAGTTCTTC
>TRBD1|.|TRBV5-4|TRBJ2-7
CASSLAGTGKREQYF
TGTGCCAGCAGCTTGGCCGGGACAGGGAAGCGCGAGCAGTACTTC
>TRBD1|.|TRBV6-4|TRBJ2-3
CASSTGQGTQYF
TGTGCCAGCAGTACGGGACAGGGAACGCAGTATTTT
>TRBD2|.|TRBV30|TRBJ2-1
CAWSYERTSGGARLGQFF
TGTGCCTGGAGTTACGAACGGACTAGCGGGGGGGCCCGGTTAGGGCAGTTCTTC
>.|.|TRBV29-1|TRBJ1-2
CSVESGDYGYTF
TGCAGCGTTGAGTCAGGGGACTATGGCTACACCTTC
>.|.|TRBV27|TRBJ2-3
CASSPLDSTDTQYF
TGTGCCAGCAGTCCCCTAGACAGCACAGATACGCAGTATTTT
>.|.|TRBV19|TRBJ2-1
CASSSWGGDEQFF
TGTGCCAGTAGTTCCTGGGGGGGCGATGAGCAGTTCTTC
>TRBD1|.|TRBV9|TRBJ2-1
CASSPGTGSYNEQFF
TGTGCCAGCAGTCCCGGGACAGGCTCCTACAATGAGCAGTTCTTC
>.|.|TRBV19|TRBJ1-5
CASSSIQGKYVRKELEQPQHF
TGTGCCAGTAGTAGCATCCAGGGGAAATATGTCCGGAAAGAACTCGAGCAGCCCCAGCATTTT
>TRBD1|.|TRBV28|TRBJ1-2
CASRRTGRFYGGYTF
TGTGCCAGCAGGAGGACAGGGAGGTTTTATGGAGGCTACACCTTC
>TRBD2|.|TRBV7-2|TRBJ2-5
CASSHPERGQETQYF
TGTGCCAGCAGCCATCCTGAGCGGGGGCAAGAGACCCAGTACTTC
>TRBD2|.|TRBV27|TRBJ2-1
CASSGIAGVLVQFF
TGTGCCAGCAGCGGAATAGCGGGAGTCTTGGTGCAGTTCTTC
>TRBD1|.|TRBV6-2/TRBV6-3|TRBJ2-7
CASSSTPGQGGPYEQYF
TGTGCCAGCAGTTCGACTCCGGGACAGGGAGGACCCTACGAGCAGTACTTC
>.|.|TRBV3-1/TRBV3-2|TRBJ2-7
CASSPRRERMYEQYF
TGTGCCAGCAGCCCGCGCCGGGAACGGATGTACGAGCAGTACTTC
>.|.|TRBV3-1/TRBV3-2|TRBJ2-5
CASVLGAFQETQYF
TGTGCCAGCGTCCTGGGGGCATTCCAAGAGACCCAGTACTTC
>TRBD1|.|TRBV7-8|TRBJ1-1
CASIPDRGNTEAFF
TGTGCCAGCATTCCGGACAGGGGGAACACTGAAGCTTTCTTT
>.|.|TRBV19|TRBJ1-1
CASSLNDIITGLGNTEAFF
TGTGCCAGTAGTTTAAACGATATTATTACAGGGTTGGGGAACACTGAAGCTTTCTTT
>.|few|TRBV4-3|TRBJ2-7
CASGNRENEQYF
TGCGCCAGCGGGAACAGGGAGAACGAGCAGTACTTC
>.|.|TRBV5-4|TRBJ1-2
CASSLGQTPYGYTF
TGTGCCAGCAGCTTGGGACAGACTCCCTATGGCTACACCTTC
>TRBD1|.|TRBV27|TRBJ2-3
CASSLIWGKGQGSTDTQYF
TGTGCCAGCAGTTTAATTTGGGGAAAAGGACAGGGTAGCACAGATACGCAGTATTTT
>TRBD1|.|TRBV9|TRBJ2-1
CASSATGTSHNEQFF
TGTGCCAGCAGCGCGACAGGGACCTCGCACAATGAGCAGTTCTTC